The text below deals with one TCR beta chain. Its specificity is unknown. The germline gives CDR1 ENHRY, CDR2 SYGVKD. With 4 bases removed from V and 1 base from J, the gap between germline ends came to 10 bases. The CDR3 covers 14 residues. This specimen comes from a study of T cell responses to AZD1222 COVID-19 vaccine. Study-wide results and limits: Spike-specific TCR breadth and depth grew following two AZD1222 doses. Most donors were white British, females outnumbered males, and clonal diversity was possibly underestimated. Unmutated variant regions reportedly attract nearly half of all spike-specific TCRs.

TCRdb keeps only in-frame clones here, not all; method: immunoSEQ multiplex PCR. The data show around 130,000 clones, with about 90% seen just once and 1.5% held by the top ten. Sequenced here: peripheral blood, sampled on day 0 of AZD1222 vaccination. This receptor was taken from an adult in good health. The chain recombines TRBV10-3 with TRBJ1-1, with no clear D. For the CDR3, the DNA is TGTGCCATCAGTGGTCGGACGGAGAACACTGAAGCTTTCTTT. This sequence encodes CAISGRTENTEAFF.